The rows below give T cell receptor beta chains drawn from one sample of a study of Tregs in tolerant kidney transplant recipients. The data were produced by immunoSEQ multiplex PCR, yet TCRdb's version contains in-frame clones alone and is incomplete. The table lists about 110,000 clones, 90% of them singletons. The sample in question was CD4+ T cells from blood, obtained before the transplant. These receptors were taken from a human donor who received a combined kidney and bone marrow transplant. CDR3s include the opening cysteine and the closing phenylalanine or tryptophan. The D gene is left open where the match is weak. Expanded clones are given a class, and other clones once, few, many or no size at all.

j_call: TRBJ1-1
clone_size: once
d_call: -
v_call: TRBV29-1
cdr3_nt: TGCAGCCATAGTTCGGGGTTCTTGAACACTGAAGCTTTCTTT
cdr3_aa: CSHSSGFLNTEAFF

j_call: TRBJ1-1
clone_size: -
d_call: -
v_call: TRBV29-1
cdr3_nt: TGCAGCGTTGTGGCCCATTTGAACACTGAAGCTTTCTTT
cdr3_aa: CSVVAHLNTEAFF

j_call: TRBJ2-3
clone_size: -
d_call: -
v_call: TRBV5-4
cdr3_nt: TGTGCCAGCAGCTTCGGCGGTTCTAGCACAGATACGCAGTATTTT
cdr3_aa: CASSFGGSSTDTQYF

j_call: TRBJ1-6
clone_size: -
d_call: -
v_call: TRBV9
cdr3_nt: TGTGCCAGCAGCGGAGAGCCCGCCGGGACACGCATTTTT
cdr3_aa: CASSGEPAGTRIF

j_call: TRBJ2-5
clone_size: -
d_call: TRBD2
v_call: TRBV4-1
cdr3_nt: TGCGCCAGCAGCCAATCTCCTGGACTAGCGGGAGAAGAGACCCAGTACTTC
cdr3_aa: CASSQSPGLAGEETQYF

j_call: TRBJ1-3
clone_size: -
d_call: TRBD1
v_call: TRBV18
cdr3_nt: TGTGCCAGCTCACCCCAGGGACAGGGAAACACCATATATTTT
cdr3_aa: CASSPQGQGNTIYF

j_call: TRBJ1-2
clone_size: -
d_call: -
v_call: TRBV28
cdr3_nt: TGTGCCAGCAGTTCGTTACAGGGCCGTGGTGGCTACACCTTC
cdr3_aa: CASSSLQGRGGYTF

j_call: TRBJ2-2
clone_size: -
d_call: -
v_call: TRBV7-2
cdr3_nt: TGTGCCAGCAGCTTAGGGCAGGGTACCGGGGAGCTGTTTTTT
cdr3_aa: CASSLGQGTGELFF

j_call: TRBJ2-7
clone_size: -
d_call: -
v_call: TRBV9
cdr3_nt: TGTGCCAGCAGCGCGACTCCCCAAGAGAGCGAGCAGTACTTC
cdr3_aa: CASSATPQESEQYF

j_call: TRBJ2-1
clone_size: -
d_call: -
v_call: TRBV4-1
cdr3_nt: TGCGCCAGCAGCCAAGAACGGGTAGGCAGCTACAATGAGCAGTTCTTC
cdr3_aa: CASSQERVGSYNEQFF

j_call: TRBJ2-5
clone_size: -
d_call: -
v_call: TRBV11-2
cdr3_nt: TGTGCCAGCAGCCTTTCCCCGGACACCCAAGAGACCCAGTACTTC
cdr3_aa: CASSLSPDTQETQYF

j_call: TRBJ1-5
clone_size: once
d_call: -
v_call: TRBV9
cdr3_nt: TGTGCCAGCAGCGTAGGTTTAGATTCCCAGCCCCAGCATTTT
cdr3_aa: CASSVGLDSQPQHF

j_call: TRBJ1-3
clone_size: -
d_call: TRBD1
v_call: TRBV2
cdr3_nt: TGTGCCGGAGGGACAGCCTCTGGAAACACCATATATTTT
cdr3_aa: CAGGTASGNTIYF

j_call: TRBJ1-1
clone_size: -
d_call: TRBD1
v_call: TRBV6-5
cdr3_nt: TGTGCCAGCAGCCTTACGTCACAGGGGATCACTGAAGCTTTCTTT
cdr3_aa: CASSLTSQGITEAFF

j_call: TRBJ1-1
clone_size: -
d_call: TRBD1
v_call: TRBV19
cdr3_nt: TGTGCCAGTAGTTTACGGACAGGAACGTTGAACACTGAAGCTTTCTTT
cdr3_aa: CASSLRTGTLNTEAFF

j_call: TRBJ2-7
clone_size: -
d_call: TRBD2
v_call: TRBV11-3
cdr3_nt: TGTGCCAGCAACCACTGGGAGGGCGAGCAGTACTTC
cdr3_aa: CASNHWEGEQYF

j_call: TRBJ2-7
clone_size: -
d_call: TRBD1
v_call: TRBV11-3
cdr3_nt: TGTGCCAGCAGCCCCCCCGGACAGGGGGCTTTGGTTTACGAGCAGTACTTC
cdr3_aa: CASSPPGQGALVYEQYF

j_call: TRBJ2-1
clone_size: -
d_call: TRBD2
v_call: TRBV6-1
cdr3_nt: TGTGCCGGGAGACTAGCGGGGGGGCTATACAATGAGCAGTTCTTC
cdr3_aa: CAGRLAGGLYNEQFF

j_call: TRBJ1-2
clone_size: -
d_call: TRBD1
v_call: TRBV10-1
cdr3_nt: TGCGCCAGCAGCGGACAGGGGGCCCTGCCGCGGGGCTACACCTTC
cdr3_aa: CASSGQGALPRGYTF

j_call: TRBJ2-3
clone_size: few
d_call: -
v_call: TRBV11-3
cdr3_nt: TGTGCCAGCAGCTTAACAGCTAGCACAGATACGCAGTATTTT
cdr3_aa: CASSLTASTDTQYF

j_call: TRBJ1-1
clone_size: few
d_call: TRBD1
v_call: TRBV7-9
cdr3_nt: TGTGCCAGCAGCTCAAGCCGACAGGGGATGGTAGAAGCTTTCTTT
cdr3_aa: CASSSSRQGMVEAFF

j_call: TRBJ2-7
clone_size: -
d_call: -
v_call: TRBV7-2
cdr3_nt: TGTGCCAGCAGCCCACCCAGGGCAGGTAACGAGCAGTACTTC
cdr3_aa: CASSPPRAGNEQYF

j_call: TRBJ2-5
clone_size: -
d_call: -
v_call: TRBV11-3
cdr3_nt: TGTGCCAGCAGCTTTGGGGGGGCTAACCAAGAGACCCAGTACTTC
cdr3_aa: CASSFGGANQETQYF

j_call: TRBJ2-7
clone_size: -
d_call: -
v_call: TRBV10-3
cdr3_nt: TGTGCCATCAGTGATGTGGGGACACTCACCTACGAGCAGTACTTC
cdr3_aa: CAISDVGTLTYEQYF

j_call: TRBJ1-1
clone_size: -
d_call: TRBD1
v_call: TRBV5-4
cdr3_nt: TGTGCCAGCAGCTTCGGACAGGGGGTCACTGAAGCTTTCTTT
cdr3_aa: CASSFGQGVTEAFF

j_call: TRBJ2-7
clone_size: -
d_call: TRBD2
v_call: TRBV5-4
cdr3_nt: TGTGCCAGCAGCTTGTTTTCGTCGACTGAGCGGGGGTCCTACGAGCAGTACTTC
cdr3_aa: CASSLFSSTERGSYEQYF

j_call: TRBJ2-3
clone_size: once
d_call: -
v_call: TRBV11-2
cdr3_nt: TGTGCCAGCAATGACTTCTCCACAGATACGCAGTATTTT
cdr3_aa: CASNDFSTDTQYF

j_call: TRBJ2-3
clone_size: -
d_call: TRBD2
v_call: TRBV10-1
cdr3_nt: TGCGCCAGCAGAGGGGGCCTAGCGGGGAGTGATACGCAGTATTTT
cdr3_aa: CASRGGLAGSDTQYF

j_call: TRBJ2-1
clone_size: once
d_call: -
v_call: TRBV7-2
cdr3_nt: TGTGCCAGCAGCTTAGAGCTAGTGGGCAATGAGCAGTTCTTC
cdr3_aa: CASSLELVGNEQFF

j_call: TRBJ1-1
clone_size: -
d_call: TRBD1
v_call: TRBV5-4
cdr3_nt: TGTGCCAGCAGCTTGATCCAGGGGGCTCGTGAAGCTTTCTTT
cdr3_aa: CASSLIQGAREAFF

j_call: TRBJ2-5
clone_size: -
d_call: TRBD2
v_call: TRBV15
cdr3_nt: TGTGCCACCAGCAGAGATCTCGTCCAAGCGGGGGGGCGGAAAGAGACCCAGTACTTC
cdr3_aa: CATSRDLVQAGGRKETQYF

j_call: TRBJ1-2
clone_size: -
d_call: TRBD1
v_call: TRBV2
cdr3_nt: TGTGCCAGCAGTGAATTAAGGACAGGGGACGCGTTGCCCTTC
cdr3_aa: CASSELRTGDALPF

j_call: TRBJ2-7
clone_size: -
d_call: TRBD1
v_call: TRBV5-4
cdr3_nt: TGTGCCAGCAGCCCAAGACAGGGGATCTACGAGCAGTACTTC
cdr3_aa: CASSPRQGIYEQYF

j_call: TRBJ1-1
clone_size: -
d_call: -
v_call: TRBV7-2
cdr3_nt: TGTGCCAGCAGCTGGGTGGCCGCAGGGACTGAAGCTTTCTTT
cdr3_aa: CASSWVAAGTEAFF

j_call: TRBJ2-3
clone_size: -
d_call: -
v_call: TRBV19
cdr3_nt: TGTGCCAGTAGTCCCACAGTCACAGATACGCAGTATTTT
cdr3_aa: CASSPTVTDTQYF

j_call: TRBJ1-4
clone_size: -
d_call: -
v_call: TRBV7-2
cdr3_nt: TGTGCCACCCGTCCACAATTCACGTCTAATGAAAAACTGTTTTTT
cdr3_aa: CATRPQFTSNEKLFF

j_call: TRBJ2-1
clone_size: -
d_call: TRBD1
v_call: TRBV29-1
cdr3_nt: TGCAGCGGGACAGGGAACAATGAGCAGTTCTTC
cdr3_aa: CSGTGNNEQFF

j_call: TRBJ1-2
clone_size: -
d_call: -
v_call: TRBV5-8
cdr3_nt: TGTGCCAGCAGTATAACCGGGACTCGGAGTGGCTACACCTTC
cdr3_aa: CASSITGTRSGYTF

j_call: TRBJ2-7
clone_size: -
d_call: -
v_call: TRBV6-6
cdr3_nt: TGTGCCAGCAGCCGGATAGGACAGACCTTCTCCTACGAGCAGTACTTC
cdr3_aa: CASSRIGQTFSYEQYF

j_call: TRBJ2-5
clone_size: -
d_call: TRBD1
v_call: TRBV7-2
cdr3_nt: TGTGCCAGCAGCCCCGGGACAGTAGAGACCCAGTACTTC
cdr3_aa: CASSPGTVETQYF

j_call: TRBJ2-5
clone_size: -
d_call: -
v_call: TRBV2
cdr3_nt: TGTGCCAGCATGAGGACAGAACAAGAGACCCAGTACTTC
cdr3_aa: CASMRTEQETQYF

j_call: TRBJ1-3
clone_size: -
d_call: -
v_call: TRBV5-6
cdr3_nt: TGTGCCAGCAGCTTGAGGGGTACCTCTGGAAACACCATATATTTT
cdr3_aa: CASSLRGTSGNTIYF

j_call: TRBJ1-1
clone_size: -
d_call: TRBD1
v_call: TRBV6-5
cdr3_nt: TGTGCCAGCAGGATGGGACAGATGAACACTGAAGCTTTCTTT
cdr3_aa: CASRMGQMNTEAFF

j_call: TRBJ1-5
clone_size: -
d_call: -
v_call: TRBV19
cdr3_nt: TGTGCCAGTAGCGTACAGGGTGGCTGGAGCAATCAGCCCCAGCATTTT
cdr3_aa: CASSVQGGWSNQPQHF

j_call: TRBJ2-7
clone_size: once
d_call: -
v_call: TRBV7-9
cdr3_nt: TGTGCCAGCAGCCCCCACTCCATGAGTTCCTACGAGCAGTACTTC
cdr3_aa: CASSPHSMSSYEQYF

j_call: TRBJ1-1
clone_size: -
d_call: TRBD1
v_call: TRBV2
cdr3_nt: TGTGCCAGCAGAGCCGGGACAGGCCGAGGGACTGAAGCTTTCTTT
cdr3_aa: CASRAGTGRGTEAFF

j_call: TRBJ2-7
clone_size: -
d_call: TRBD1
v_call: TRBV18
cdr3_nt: TGTGCCAGCTCATCGGGACAGACCTACGAGCAGTACTTC
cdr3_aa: CASSSGQTYEQYF

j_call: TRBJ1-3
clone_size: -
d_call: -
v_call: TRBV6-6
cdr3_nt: TGTGCCAGCAGTATTGGGAGAGCTGGAAACACCATATATTTT
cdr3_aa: CASSIGRAGNTIYF

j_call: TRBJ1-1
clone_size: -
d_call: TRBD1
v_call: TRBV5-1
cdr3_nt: TGCGCCAGCGGGACAGGGGTATTCCACACTGAAGCTTTCTTT
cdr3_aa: CASGTGVFHTEAFF

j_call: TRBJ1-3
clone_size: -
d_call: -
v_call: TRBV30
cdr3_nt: TGTGCCTGGACCGGTACGCCAGGAAGACGGGGCACCATATATTTT
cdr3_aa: CAWTGTPGRRGTIYF

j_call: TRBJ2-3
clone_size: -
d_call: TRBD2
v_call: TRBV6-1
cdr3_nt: TGTGCCAGCCGAGGTACTAGCGGCGGCACAGATACGCAGTATTTT
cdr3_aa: CASRGTSGGTDTQYF

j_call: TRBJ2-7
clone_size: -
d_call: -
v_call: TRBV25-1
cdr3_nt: TGTGCCAGCAGCTGGCCTAGCGGGACAGGGGCCGACGAGCAGTACTTC
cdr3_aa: CASSWPSGTGADEQYF

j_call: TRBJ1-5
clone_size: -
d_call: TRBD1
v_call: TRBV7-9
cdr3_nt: TGTGCCAGCAGCTTATCTGACAGGGGACGCAATCAGCCCCAGCATTTT
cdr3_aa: CASSLSDRGRNQPQHF

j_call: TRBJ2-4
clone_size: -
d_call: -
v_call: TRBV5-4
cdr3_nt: TGTGCCAGCAGCTTGGAACTTAAAAACATTCAGTACTTC
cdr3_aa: CASSLELKNIQYF

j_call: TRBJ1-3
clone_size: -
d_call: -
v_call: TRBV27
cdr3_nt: TGTGCCAGCCGAGGAGCCTCTGGAAACACCATATATTTT
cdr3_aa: CASRGASGNTIYF